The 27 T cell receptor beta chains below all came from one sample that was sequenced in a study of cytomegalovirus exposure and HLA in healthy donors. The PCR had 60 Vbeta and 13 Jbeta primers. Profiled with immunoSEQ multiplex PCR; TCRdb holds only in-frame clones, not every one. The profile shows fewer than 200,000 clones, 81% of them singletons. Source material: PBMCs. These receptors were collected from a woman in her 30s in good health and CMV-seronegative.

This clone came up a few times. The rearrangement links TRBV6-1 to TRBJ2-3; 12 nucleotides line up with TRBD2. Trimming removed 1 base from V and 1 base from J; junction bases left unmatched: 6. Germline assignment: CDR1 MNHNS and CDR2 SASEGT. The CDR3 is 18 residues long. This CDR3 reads CASSEGTSGIGGTDTQYF. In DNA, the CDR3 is TGTGCCAGCAGTGAAGGGACTAGCGGGATAGGGGGCACAGATACGCAGTATTTT.

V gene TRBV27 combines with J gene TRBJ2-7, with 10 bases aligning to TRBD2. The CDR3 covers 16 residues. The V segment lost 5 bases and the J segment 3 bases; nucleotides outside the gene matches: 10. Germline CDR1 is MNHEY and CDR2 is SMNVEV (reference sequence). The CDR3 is CASSALTSGVYYEQYF. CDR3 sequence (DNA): TGTGCCAGCAGTGCGCTTACTAGCGGGGTATACTACGAGCAGTACTTC.

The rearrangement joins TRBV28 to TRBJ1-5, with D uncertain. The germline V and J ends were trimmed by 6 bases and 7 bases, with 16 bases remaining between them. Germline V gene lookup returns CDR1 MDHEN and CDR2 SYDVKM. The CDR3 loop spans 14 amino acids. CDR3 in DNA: TGTGCCAGCAGCCCTTCCCTTTATTCCCAGCCCCAGCATTTT. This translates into CASSPSLYSQPQHF. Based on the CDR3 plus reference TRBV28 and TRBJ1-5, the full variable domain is DVKVTQSSRYLVKRTGEKVFLECVQDMDHENMFWYRQDPGLGLRLIYFSYDVKMKEKGDIPEGYSVSREKKERFSLILESASTNQTSMYLCASSPSLYSQPQHFGDGTRLSIL.

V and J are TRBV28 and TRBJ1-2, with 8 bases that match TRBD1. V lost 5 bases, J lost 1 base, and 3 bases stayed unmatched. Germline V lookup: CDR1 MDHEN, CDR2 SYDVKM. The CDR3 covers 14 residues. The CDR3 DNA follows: TGTGCCAGCAGTCGGACAGGGATTAACTATGGCTACACCTTC. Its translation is CASSRTGINYGYTF.

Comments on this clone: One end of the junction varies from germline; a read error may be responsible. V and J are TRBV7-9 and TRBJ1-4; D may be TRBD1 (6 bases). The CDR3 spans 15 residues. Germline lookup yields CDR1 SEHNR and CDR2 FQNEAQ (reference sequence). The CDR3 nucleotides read TGTTCCAGCAGCTCAGGGCGGGGGGCTGTTGAAAAACTGTTTTTT. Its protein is CSSSSGRGAVEKLFF.

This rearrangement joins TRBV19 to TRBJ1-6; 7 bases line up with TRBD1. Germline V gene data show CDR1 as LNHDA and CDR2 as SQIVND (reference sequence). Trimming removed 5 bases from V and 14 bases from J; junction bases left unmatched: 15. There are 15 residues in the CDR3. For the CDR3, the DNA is TGTGCCAGTAGTTCAACGACAGGGCCCCTTTTGACCCTCCACTTT. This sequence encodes CASSSTTGPLLTLHF.

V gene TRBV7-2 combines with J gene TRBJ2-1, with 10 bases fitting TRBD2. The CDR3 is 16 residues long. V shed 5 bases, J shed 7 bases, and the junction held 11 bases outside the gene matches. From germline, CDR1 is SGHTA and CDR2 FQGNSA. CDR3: CASSPWLAGVENEQFF. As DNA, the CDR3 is TGTGCCAGCAGCCCGTGGCTAGCGGGAGTTGAAAATGAGCAGTTCTTC. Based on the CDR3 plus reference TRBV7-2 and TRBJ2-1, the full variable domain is GAGVSQSPSNKVTEKGKDVELRCDPISGHTALYWYRQSLGQGLEFLIYFQGNSAPDKSGLPSDRFSAERTGGSVSTLTIQRTQQEDSAVYLCASSPWLAGVENEQFFGPGTRLTVL.

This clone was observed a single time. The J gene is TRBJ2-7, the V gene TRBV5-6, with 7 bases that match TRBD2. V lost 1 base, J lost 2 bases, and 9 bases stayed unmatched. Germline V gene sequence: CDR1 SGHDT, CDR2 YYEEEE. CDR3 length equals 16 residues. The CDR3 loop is CASSLIVRGGTYEQYF. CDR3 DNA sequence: TGTGCCAGCAGCTTGATCGTCCGCGGGGGAACCTACGAGCAGTACTTC.

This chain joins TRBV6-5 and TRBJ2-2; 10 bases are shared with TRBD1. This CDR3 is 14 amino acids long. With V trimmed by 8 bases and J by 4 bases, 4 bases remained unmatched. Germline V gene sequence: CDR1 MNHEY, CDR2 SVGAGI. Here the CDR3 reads CASSGTGATGELFF. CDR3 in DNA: TGTGCCAGCTCCGGGACAGGGGCCACCGGGGAGCTGTTTTTT.

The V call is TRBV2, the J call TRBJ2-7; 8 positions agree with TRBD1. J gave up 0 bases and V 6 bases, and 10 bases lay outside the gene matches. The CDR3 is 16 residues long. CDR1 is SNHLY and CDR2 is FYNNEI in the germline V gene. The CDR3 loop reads CASRRQGPLSSYEQYF. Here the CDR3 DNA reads TGTGCCAGCAGGAGACAGGGGCCACTGAGCTCCTACGAGCAGTACTTC.

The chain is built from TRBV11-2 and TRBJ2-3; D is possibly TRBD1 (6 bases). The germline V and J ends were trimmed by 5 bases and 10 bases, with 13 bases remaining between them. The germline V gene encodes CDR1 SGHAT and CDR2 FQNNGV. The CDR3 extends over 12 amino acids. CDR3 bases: TGTGCCAGCAGCCCACAGGGATATGCGCAGTATTTT. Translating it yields CASSPQGYAQYF.

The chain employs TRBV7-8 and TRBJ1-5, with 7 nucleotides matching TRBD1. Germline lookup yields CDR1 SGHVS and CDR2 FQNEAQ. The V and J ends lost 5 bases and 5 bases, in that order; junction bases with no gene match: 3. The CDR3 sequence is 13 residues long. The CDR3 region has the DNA TGTGCCAGCAGCCATACAGGGGATCAGCCCCAGCATTTT. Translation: CASSHTGDQPQHF.

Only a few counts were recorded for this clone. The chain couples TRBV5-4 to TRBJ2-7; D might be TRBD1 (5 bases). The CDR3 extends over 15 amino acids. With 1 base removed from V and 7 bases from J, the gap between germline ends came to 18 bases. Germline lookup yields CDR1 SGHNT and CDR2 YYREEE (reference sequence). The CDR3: CASSLNSGIIREQYF. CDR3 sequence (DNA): TGTGCCAGCAGCTTGAACTCAGGGATAATCCGGGAGCAGTACTTC. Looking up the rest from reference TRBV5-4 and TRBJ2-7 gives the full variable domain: ETGVTQSPTHLIKTRGQQVTLRCSSQSGHNTVSWYQQALGQGPQFIFQYYREEENGRGNFPPRFSGLQFPNYSSELNVNALELDDSALYLCASSLNSGIIREQYFGPGTRLTVT.

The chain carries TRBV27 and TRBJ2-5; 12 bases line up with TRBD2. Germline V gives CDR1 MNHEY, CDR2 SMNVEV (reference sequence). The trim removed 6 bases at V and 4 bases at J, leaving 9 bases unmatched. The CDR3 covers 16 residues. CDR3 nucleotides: TGTGCCAGCAGAAGAGGCCTAGCGGGAGGGTCAGAGACCCAGTACTTC. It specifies CASRRGLAGGSETQYF.

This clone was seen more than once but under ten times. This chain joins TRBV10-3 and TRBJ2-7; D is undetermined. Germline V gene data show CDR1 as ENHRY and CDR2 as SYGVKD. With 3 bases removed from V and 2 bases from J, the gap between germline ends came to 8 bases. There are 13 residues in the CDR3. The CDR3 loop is CAISDEETYEQYF. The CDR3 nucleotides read TGTGCCATCAGTGATGAGGAGACCTACGAGCAGTACTTC.

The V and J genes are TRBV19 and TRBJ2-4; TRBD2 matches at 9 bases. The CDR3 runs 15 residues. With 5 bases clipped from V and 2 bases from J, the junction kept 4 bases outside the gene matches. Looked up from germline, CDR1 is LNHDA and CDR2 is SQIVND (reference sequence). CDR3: CASSLTSGPKNIQYF. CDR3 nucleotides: TGTGCCAGTAGTCTGACTAGCGGACCCAAAAACATTCAGTACTTC. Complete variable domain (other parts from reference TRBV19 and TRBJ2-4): DGGITQSPKYLFRKEGQNVTLSCEQNLNHDAMYWYRQDPGQGLRLIYYSQIVNDFQKGDIAEGYSVSREKKESFPLTVTSAQKNPTAFYLCASSLTSGPKNIQYFGAGTRLSVL.

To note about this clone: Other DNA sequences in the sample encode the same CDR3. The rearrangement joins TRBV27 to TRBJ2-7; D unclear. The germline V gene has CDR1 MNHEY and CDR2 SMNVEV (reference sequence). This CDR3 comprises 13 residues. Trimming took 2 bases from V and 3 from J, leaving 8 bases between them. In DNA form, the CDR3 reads TGTGCCAGCAGTTTAGAGACTGGCTACGAGCAGTACTTC. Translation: CASSLETGYEQYF.

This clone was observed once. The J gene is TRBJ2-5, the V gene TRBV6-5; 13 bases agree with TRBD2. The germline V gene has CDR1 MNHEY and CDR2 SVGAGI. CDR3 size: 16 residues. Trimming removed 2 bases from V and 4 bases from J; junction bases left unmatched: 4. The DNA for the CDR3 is TGTGCCAGCAGTTACGGGGGACTAGCGGGACGAGAGACCCAGTACTTC. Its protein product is CASSYGGLAGRETQYF.

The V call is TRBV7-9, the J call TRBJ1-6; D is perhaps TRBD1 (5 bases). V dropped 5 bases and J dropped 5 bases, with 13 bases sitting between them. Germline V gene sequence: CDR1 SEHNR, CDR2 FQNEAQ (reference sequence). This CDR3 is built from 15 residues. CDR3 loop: CASSLSDSHNSPLHF. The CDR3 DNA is TGTGCCAGCAGCCTATCCGACAGCCATAATTCACCCCTCCACTTT.

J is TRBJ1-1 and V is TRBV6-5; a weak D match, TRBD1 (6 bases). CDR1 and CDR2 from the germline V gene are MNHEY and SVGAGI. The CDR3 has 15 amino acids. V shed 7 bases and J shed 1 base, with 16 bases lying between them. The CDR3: CASNKPGAGNTEAFF. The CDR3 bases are TGTGCCAGCAATAAACCAGGGGCAGGGAACACTGAAGCTTTCTTT.

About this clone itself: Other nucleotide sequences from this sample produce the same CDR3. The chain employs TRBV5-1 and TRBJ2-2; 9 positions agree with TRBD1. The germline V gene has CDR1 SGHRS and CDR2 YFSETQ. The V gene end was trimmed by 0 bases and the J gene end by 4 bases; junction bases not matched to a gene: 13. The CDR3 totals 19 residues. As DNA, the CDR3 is TGCGCCAGCAGCTTGGCGGCAGGGACAGGGCCCTTGAGCACCGGGGAGCTGTTTTTT. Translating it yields CASSLAAGTGPLSTGELFF.

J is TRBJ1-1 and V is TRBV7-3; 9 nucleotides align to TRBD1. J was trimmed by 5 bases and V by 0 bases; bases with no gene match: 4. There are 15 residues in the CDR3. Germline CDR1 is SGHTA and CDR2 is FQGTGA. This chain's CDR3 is CASSLTTGGRTEAFF. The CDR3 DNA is TGTGCCAGCAGCTTAACCACAGGGGGCCGAACTGAAGCTTTCTTT.

The CDR3 DNA follows: TGTGCCAGCACCTCGACAGGGTTCTCCTACGAGCAGTACTTC. Amino acid sequence: CASTSTGFSYEQYF. The rearrangement uses TRBV27 and TRBJ2-7, with TRBD1 matching 7 bases. The CDR3 is made up of 14 amino acids. Germline CDR1 reads MNHEY; CDR2 reads SMNVEV (reference sequence). Trimming removed 7 bases from V and 0 bases from J; junction bases left unmatched: 6.

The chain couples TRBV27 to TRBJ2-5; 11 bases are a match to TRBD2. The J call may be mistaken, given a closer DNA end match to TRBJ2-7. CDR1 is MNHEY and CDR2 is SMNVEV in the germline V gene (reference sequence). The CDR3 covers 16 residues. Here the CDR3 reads CASSPSGTSGFYEQYF. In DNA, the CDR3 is TGTGCCAGCAGTCCCTCCGGGACTAGCGGTTTCTACGAGCAGTACTTC.

The CDR3 spells CASSSNLLLSVPFETQYF. In nucleotides, the CDR3 is TGTGCCAGCAGTTCCAACCTCCTATTATCCGTGCCTTTTGAGACCCAGTACTTC. This rearrangement joins TRBV28 to TRBJ2-5; D gene ambiguous. V was cut by 4 bases and J by 5 bases, with 26 bases left in between. The CDR3 has 18 residues. Germline values: CDR1 MDHEN, CDR2 SYDVKM.

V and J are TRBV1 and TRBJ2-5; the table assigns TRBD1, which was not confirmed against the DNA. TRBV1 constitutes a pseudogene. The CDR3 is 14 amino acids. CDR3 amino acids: CTSSLQIFQETQYF. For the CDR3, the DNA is TGCACCAGCAGCCTTCAGATATTCCAAGAGACCCAGTACTTC.

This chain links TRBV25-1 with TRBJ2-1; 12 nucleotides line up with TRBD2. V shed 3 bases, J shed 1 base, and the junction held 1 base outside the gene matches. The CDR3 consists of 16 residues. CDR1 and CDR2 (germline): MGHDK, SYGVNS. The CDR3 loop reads CASSDTSGRSYNEQFF. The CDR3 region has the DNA TGTGCCAGCAGTGATACTAGCGGGAGGTCCTACAATGAGCAGTTCTTC.